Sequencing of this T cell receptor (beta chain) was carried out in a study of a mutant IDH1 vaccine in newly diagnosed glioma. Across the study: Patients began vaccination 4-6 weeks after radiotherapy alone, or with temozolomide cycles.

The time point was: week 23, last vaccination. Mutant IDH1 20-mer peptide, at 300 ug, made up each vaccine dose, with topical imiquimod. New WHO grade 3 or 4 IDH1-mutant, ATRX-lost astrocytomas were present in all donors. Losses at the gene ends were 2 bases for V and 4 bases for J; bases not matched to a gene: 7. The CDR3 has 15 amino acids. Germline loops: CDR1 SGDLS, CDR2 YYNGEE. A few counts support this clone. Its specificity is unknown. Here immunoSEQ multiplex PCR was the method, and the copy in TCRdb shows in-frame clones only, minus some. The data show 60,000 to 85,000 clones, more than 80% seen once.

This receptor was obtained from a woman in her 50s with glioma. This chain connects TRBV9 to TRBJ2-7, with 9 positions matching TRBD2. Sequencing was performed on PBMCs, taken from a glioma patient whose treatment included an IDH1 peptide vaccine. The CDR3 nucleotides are TGTGCCAGCAGCGTCTTAGCGGGAGAAACTTACGAGCAGTACTTC. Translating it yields CASSVLAGETYEQYF.